This TCR beta chain originates from a study of CD4 T cells in relation to SARS-CoV-2 and coronaviruses. In the study overall: PBMCs were cultured with antigen for roughly nine days before TCR beta sequencing. The restricting HLA molecule for shared crossreactive spike epitopes was mapped.

V lost 0 bases and J 7 bases, leaving 21 bases between the germline ends. The CDR3 is 18 amino acids. CDR1 and CDR2 from the germline V gene are LGHNT and FRNRAP. Repertoires were generated with immunoSEQ multiplex PCR, while TCRdb's copy carries only in-frame clones and drops some. The sample carries roughly 20,000 clones, about 80% recorded once. Before the COVID-19 pandemic, during about 2010-2018, CD4+ T cells were taken from unexposed donors. The cells were cultured for about ten days before CD4+ T cells were isolated. As concerns this clone: The antigen is unknown.

Specimen: CD4+ T cells from PBMCs, cultured in vitro. The receptor's source is a human donor in good health. J is TRBJ1-4 and V is TRBV12-5; D might be TRBD1 (5 bases). The CDR3 spells CASGLVRDGQVRGEKLFF. CDR3 DNA sequence: TGTGCTAGTGGTTTGGTTCGGGACGGGCAGGTCCGTGGTGAAAAACTGTTTTTT.